Shown below are 18 T cell receptor beta chains from a single sample sequenced in a study of blood T cell repertoires in COVID-19. Clones were read by immunoSEQ multiplex PCR, and TCRdb kept only the in-frame ones, dropping some. The repertoire holds over 150,000 clones, with more than 75% as singletons. The sequenced material came from PBMCs or T cells enriched from blood (not recorded which). These receptors originate from a woman aged 50 to 60 who had recovered from COVID-19.

The genes are TRBV21-1 and TRBJ2-1; no DNA check was done on the table's D call, TRBD2. TRBV21-1 is a documented pseudogene. This CDR3 spans 13 amino acids. This CDR3 reads CASSKSGGNEQFF. In DNA, the CDR3 is TGTGCCAGCAGCAAATCGGGAGGGAATGAGCAGTTCTTC.

V usage is TRBV5-1 and J usage is TRBJ1-6; 9 bases are a match to TRBD1. The CDR3 is 15 amino acids. Looked up from germline, CDR1 is SGHRS and CDR2 is YFSETQ. Trimming cost V 4 bases and J 7 bases; bases outside gene matches: 6. CDR3: CASSLGDRENSPLHF. CDR3 nucleotide sequence: TGCGCCAGCAGCCTCGGGGACAGGGAGAATTCACCCCTCCACTTT. Filled out from reference TRBV5-1 and TRBJ1-6, the complete variable domain reads KAGVTQTPRYLIKTRGQQVTLSCSPISGHRSVSWYQQTPGQGLQFLFEYFSETQRNKGNFPGRFSGRQFSNSRSEMNVSTLELGDSALYLCASSLGDRENSPLHFGNGTRLTVT.

The V and J genes are TRBV30 and TRBJ1-2, with D possibly being TRBD1 (5 bases). This CDR3 has 16 amino acids. In germline, CDR1 is GTSNPN, CDR2 SVGIG (reference sequence). V was cut by 3 bases and J by 6 bases, with 23 bases left in between. CDR3 protein: CAWSPGGDGSYHGYTF. The CDR3 DNA follows: TGTGCCTGGAGCCCCGGGGGGGACGGCTCTTACCATGGCTACACCTTC.

This sequence joins TRBV27 and TRBJ2-7; tentatively, D is TRBD1 (7 bases). Germline CDR1 reads MNHEY; CDR2 reads SMNVEV (reference sequence). The CDR3 sequence is 19 residues long. Trimming cost V 5 bases and J 0 bases, with 26 bases left between them. CDR3 amino acids: CASSRRAGGLRWSSYEQYF. In DNA form, the CDR3 reads TGTGCCAGCAGTCGACGAGCAGGGGGGTTACGGTGGAGCTCCTACGAGCAGTACTTC.

This chain uses TRBV11-2 with TRBJ2-1; D unclear. The CDR3 consists of 13 residues. CDR1 is SGHAT, CDR2 FQNNGV, per germline. The ends were cut back, 4 bases at V and 5 bases at J, with 9 bases in the middle. CDR3 sequence: CASSSRLDNEQFF. The DNA of the CDR3 is TGTGCCAGCAGCTCGAGACTTGACAATGAGCAGTTCTTC.

The J gene is TRBJ1-1, the V gene TRBV10-3; 7 nucleotides line up with TRBD1. CDR3 length: 15 amino acids. Germline V lookup: CDR1 ENHRY, CDR2 SYGVKD. After removal of 3 bases from V and 0 bases from J, the junction contained 4 bases not matched to a gene. The CDR3 DNA is TGTGCCATCAGTGACAGGGGGACGGTGAACACTGAAGCTTTCTTT. Amino acids: CAISDRGTVNTEAFF.

This clone was seen a few times. The chain links TRBV11-3 to TRBJ2-5, with 9 bases matching TRBD1. The CDR3 has 17 amino acids. V lost 2 bases, J lost 5 bases, and 12 bases stayed unmatched. Germline lookup yields CDR1 SGHNT and CDR2 YENEEA. The CDR3 DNA sequence: TGTGCCAGCAGCTTAAGGTCCCGCACAGGGGGCACGGAGACCCAGTACTTC. Amino acid sequence: CASSLRSRTGGTETQYF.

This clone has just one count. CDR3: CASSFGGSSYNEQFF. The DNA of the CDR3 is TGTGCCAGCAGTTTCGGCGGGAGCTCCTACAATGAGCAGTTCTTC. The rearrangement uses TRBV28 and TRBJ2-1; 7 bases are shared with TRBD2. V shed 3 bases, J shed 0 bases, and the junction held 2 bases outside the gene matches. The CDR3 is 15 residues long. CDR1 MDHEN and CDR2 SYDVKM come from the germline V gene.

The chain carries TRBV28 and TRBJ2-1, with TRBD2 matching 11 bases. Germline V lookup: CDR1 MDHEN, CDR2 SYDVKM. V shed 5 bases and J 0 bases; nucleotides not matched to a gene: 21. This CDR3 is built from 22 residues. The CDR3 reads CASSPLIPPSGRSPSSYNEQFF. In DNA, the CDR3 is TGTGCCAGCAGTCCACTCATTCCCCCTAGCGGGAGGTCCCCGAGCTCCTACAATGAGCAGTTCTTC. Together with reference TRBV28 and TRBJ2-1, the CDR3 gives the full variable domain: DVKVTQSSRYLVKRTGEKVFLECVQDMDHENMFWYRQDPGLGLRLIYFSYDVKMKEKGDIPEGYSVSREKKERFSLILESASTNQTSMYLCASSPLIPPSGRSPSSYNEQFFGPGTRLTVL.

The chain recombines TRBV24-1 with TRBJ2-5; 7 bases match TRBD2. This CDR3 spans 15 amino acids. The ends lost 4 bases at V and 5 bases at J; junction bases unmatched: 9. The germline V gene has CDR1 KGHDR and CDR2 SFDVKD. CDR3 loop: CATSDLGLPTETQYF. In nucleotides, the CDR3 is TGTGCCACCAGTGACCTGGGACTACCAACCGAGACCCAGTACTTC.

V gene TRBV28 combines with J gene TRBJ1-2; no firm D call. This CDR3 has 13 residues. Between the trimmed V and J ends, which lost 6 bases and 8 bases, there was a span of 16 bases. Per the germline V gene, CDR1 is MDHEN and CDR2 is SYDVKM. The CDR3 sequence: CASSPRALRGYTF. The CDR3 DNA reads as TGTGCCAGCAGCCCGAGGGCCTTGAGGGGCTACACCTTC.

This chain connects TRBV3-1 (or the pseudogene TRBV3-2) to TRBJ2-7, with D perhaps matching TRBD2 (6 bases). Between the trimmed V and J ends, which lost 4 bases and 0 bases, there was a span of 19 bases. The germline CDR1 and CDR2 sequences are LGHDT and YNNKEL (reference sequence). This CDR3 contains 17 residues. CDR3 protein: CASSRGNEAGSSYEQYF. The CDR3 bases are TGTGCCAGCAGCCGCGGGAATGAGGCGGGTAGCTCCTACGAGCAGTACTTC.

This clone was seen a few times. In nucleotides, the CDR3 is TGTGCCATCAGTGCGGGACAGGACCGTGAAGCTTTCTTT. The encoded protein is CAISAGQDREAFF. The chain joins TRBV10-3 to TRBJ1-1; 8 nucleotides line up with TRBD1. The CDR3 sequence is 13 residues long. CDR1 ENHRY and CDR2 SYGVKD come from the germline V gene. V was pared by 4 bases and J by 7 bases, with 5 bases of the junction left unmatched.

This chain links TRBV28 with TRBJ1-5; possible D gene TRBD1, 5 bases. V lost 3 bases, J lost 5 bases, and 11 bases lay in between. The CDR3 has 14 amino acids. CDR1 and CDR2 from the germline V gene are MDHEN and SYDVKM. The CDR3 DNA is TGTGCCAGCAGTTTCGGGGGTACCTATCAGCCCCAGCATTTT. Translated: CASSFGGTYQPQHF.

This clone was detected once. The V gene is TRBV24-1, the J gene TRBJ2-1; the D gene is possibly TRBD1 (5 bases). Trimming removed 4 bases from V and 8 bases from J, with 11 bases in between. CDR1 is KGHDR and CDR2 is SFDVKD in the germline V gene. The CDR3 is 13 residues long. CDR3 DNA sequence: TGTGCCACCAGTGAGCACCAAGGGGATGAGCAGTTCTTC. Its translation is CATSEHQGDEQFF.

The chain carries TRBV3-1 (or the pseudogene TRBV3-2) and TRBJ2-1; 9 positions match TRBD2. The ends lost 4 bases at V and 6 bases at J; junction bases unmatched: 13. The CDR3 extends over 17 amino acids. The germline V gene encodes CDR1 LGHDT and CDR2 YNNKEL (reference sequence). CDR3 nucleotide sequence: TGTGCCAGCAGCCCCCGAGGGGGCGGGAGGGCCCGCAATGAGCAGTTCTTC. Residues: CASSPRGGGRARNEQFF.

This chain links TRBV11-2 with TRBJ1-1, with D unclear. Per germline, CDR1 SGHAT and CDR2 FQNNGV. V lost 1 base to trimming and J lost 2 bases, with 11 bases between them. CDR3 size: 15 residues. In nucleotides, the CDR3 is TGTGCCAGCAGCTTAGGTATCAACGGTAACACTGAAGCTTTCTTT. The encoded protein is CASSLGINGNTEAFF.

The CDR3 DNA is TGTGCCAGTAGTACGACAGGGATTCCCTACAATGAGCAGTTCTTC. Protein product: CASSTTGIPYNEQFF. The chain combines TRBV19 with TRBJ2-1; TRBD1 aligns across 7 bases. After removal of 4 bases from V and 2 bases from J, the junction contained 5 bases not matched to a gene. This CDR3 comprises 15 residues. The germline V gene encodes CDR1 LNHDA and CDR2 SQIVND (reference sequence).